This T cell receptor (beta chain) stems from a study of cytomegalovirus exposure and HLA in healthy donors. The PCR contained 60 Vbeta and 13 Jbeta primers. Profiling relied on immunoSEQ multiplex PCR, and the TCRdb table lists in-frame clones only, not all of them. Of 140,000 or so clones in the sample, over 65% are singletons; the top ten hold roughly 4%. On this clone itself: Its cognate antigen is unknown.

Study results and caveats: An analysis that was carried out later associated fewer than 20,000 TCR beta sequences with HLA alleles at 0.05 false discovery rate. A missense variant in DCLRE1C was later tied to TCR beta V- and J-gene trimming.

CDR1 is SGHTA and CDR2 is FQGTGA in the germline V gene. The germline V and J ends were trimmed by 5 bases and 0 bases, with 14 bases remaining between them. The CDR3 spans 16 residues. The chain links TRBV7-3 to TRBJ2-1, with TRBD1 as a possible D gene (5 bases). This TCR derives from a man younger than 35 in good health and CMV-seropositive. The specimen sequenced was PBMCs. Here the CDR3 DNA reads TGTGCCAGCAGCCTCCAGGGCAGCAGCTCCTACAATGAGCAGTTCTTC. It encodes CASSLQGSSSYNEQFF.